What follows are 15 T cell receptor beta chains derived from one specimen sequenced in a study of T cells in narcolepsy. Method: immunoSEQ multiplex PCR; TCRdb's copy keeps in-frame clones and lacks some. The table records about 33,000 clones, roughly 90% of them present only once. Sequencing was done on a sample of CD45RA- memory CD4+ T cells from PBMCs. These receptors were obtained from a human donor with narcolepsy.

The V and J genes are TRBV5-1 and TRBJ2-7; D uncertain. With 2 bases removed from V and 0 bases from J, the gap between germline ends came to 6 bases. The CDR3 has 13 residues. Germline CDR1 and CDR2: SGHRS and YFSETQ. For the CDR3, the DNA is TGCGCCAGCAGCTTTACAGTCTCCTACGAGCAGTACTTC. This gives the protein CASSFTVSYEQYF.

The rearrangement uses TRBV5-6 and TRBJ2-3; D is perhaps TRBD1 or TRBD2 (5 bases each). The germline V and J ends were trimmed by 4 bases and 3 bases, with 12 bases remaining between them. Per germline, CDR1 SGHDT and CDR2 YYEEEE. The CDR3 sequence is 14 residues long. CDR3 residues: CASSRGISTDTQYF. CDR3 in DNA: TGTGCCAGCAGCCGGGGCATAAGTACAGATACGCAGTATTTT.

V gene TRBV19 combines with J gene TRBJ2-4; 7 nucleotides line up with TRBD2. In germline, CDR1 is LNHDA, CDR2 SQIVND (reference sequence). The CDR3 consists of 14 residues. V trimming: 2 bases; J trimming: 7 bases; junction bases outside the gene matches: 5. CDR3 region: CASSISLSGNIQYF. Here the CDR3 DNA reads TGTGCCAGTAGTATAAGCCTTAGCGGGAACATTCAGTACTTC. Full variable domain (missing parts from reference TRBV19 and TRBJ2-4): DGGITQSPKYLFRKEGQNVTLSCEQNLNHDAMYWYRQDPGQGLRLIYYSQIVNDFQKGDIAEGYSVSREKKESFPLTVTSAQKNPTAFYLCASSISLSGNIQYFGAGTRLSVL.

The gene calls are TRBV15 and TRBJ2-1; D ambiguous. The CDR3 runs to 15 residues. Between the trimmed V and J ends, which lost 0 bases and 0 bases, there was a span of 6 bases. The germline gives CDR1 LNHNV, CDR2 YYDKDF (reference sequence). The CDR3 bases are TGTGCCACCAGCAGAGACTCCAGCTCCTACAATGAGCAGTTCTTC. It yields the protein CATSRDSSSYNEQFF.

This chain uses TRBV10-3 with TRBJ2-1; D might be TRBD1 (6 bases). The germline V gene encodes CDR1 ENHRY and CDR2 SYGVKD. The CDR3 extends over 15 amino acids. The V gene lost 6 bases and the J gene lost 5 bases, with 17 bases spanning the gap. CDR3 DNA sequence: TGTGCCATCAGCGTCGGACAGTTCGGGGACAATGAGCAGTTCTTC. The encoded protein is CAISVGQFGDNEQFF.

CDR3 nucleotide sequence: TGTGCCAGCAGCAGAACCGGGACAGGGACCTACGAGCAGTACTTC. Its translation is CASSRTGTGTYEQYF. The chain uses TRBV28 and TRBJ2-7, with 9 bases matching TRBD1. The CDR3 totals 15 residues. Germline V gene lookup returns CDR1 MDHEN and CDR2 SYDVKM. V dropped 6 bases and J dropped 2; count of bases not matched to a gene: 8.

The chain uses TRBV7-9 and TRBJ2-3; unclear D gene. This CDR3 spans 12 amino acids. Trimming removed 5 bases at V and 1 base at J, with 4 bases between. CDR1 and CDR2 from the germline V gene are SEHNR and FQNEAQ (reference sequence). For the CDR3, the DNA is TGTGCCAGCAGCCCACGCACAGATACGCAGTATTTT. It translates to CASSPRTDTQYF.

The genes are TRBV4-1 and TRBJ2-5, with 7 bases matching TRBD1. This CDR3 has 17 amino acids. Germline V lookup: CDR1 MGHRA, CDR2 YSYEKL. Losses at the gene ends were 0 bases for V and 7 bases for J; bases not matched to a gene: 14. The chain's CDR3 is CASSQDPGTVGGGTQYF. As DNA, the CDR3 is TGCGCCAGCAGCCAAGATCCAGGGACAGTGGGCGGCGGGACCCAGTACTTC.

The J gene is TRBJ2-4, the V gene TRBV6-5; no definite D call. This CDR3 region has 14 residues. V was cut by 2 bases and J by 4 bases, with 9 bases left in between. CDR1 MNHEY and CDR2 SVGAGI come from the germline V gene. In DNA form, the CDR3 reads TGTGCCAGCAGTTACGACCACCTAAAAAACATTCAGTACTTC. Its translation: CASSYDHLKNIQYF.

The CDR3 here is CASSSRSDRAGGELFF. The CDR3 nucleotides are TGTGCCAGCAGCTCCCGTTCGGACAGGGCGGGCGGGGAGCTGTTTTTT. The chain recombines TRBV21-1 with TRBJ2-2; TRBD1 was called by the table and not checked on the DNA. TRBV21-1 constitutes a pseudogene. This CDR3 region has 16 residues.

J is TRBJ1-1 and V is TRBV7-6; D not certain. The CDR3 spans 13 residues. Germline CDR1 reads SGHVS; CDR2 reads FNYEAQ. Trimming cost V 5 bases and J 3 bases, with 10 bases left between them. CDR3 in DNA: TGTGCCAGCAGCGCTCAGTCGTACACTGAAGCTTTCTTT. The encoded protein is CASSAQSYTEAFF.

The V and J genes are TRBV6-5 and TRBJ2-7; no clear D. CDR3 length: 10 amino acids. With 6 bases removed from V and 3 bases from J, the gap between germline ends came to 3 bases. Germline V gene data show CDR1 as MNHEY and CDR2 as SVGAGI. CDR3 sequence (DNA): TGTGCCAGCAGGGACTACGAGCAGTACTTC. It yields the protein CASRDYEQYF.

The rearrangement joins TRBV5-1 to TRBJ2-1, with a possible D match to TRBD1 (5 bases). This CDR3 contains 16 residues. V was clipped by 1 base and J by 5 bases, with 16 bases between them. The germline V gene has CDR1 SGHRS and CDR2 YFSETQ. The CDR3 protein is CASSLSMGQWNNEQFF. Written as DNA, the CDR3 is TGCGCCAGCAGCTTGTCGATGGGGCAGTGGAACAATGAGCAGTTCTTC.

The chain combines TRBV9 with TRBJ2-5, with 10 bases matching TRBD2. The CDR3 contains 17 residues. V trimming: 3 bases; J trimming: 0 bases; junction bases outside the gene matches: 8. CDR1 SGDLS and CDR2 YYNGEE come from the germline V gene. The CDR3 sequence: CASSGELGTSDQETQYF. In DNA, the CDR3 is TGTGCCAGCAGCGGGGAACTCGGGACTAGCGACCAAGAGACCCAGTACTTC.

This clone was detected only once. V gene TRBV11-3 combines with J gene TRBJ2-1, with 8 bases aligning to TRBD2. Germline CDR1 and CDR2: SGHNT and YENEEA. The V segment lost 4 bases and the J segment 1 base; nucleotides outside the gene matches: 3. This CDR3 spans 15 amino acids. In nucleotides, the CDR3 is TGTGCCAGCAGCTCCATAGCGGGGTCCTACAATGAGCAGTTCTTC. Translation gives CASSSIAGSYNEQFF. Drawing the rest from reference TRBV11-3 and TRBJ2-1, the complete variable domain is EAGVVQSPRYKIIEKKQPVAFWCNPISGHNTLYWYLQNLGQGPELLIRYENEEAVDDSQLPKDRFSAERLKGVDSTLKIQPAELGDSAVYLCASSSIAGSYNEQFFGPGTRLTVL.